This TCR beta chain was documented in a study of OX40 agonist ivuxolimab in advanced cancers. Study-level information: The drug used for patients, ivuxolimab, was an agonistic anti-OX40 (CD134) antibody. Three patients got partial responses; one had hepatocellular carcinoma and two had cutaneous melanoma. Study-wide points: Dose levels from 0.1 to 3.0 mg/kg saw CD4+ and CD8+ blood T cells expand clonally by week 6. Compared with CD4+, CD8+ T cells on average had more expanded clones.

The germline gives CDR1 LNHDA, CDR2 SQIVND (reference sequence). CDR3 length equals 14 residues. V was clipped by 2 bases and J by 7 bases, with 14 bases between them. Assay: immunoSEQ multiplex PCR; the TCRdb copy retains only in-frame clones and omits some. The sample holds about 79,000 clones; over 75% are singletons and the top ten take less than 4.5%. Notes on this clone: The antigen is unknown.

This receptor was identified in an adult with an advanced solid tumor such as melanoma, head and neck, liver or kidney cancer. This chain uses TRBV19 with TRBJ2-5, with D tentatively TRBD1 (7 bases). This specimen consisted of CD4+ or CD8+ T cells sorted from blood, obtained in a trial of the OX40 agonist ivuxolimab. The CDR3 region has the DNA TGTGCCAGTAGTATAAGACAGGGTAGCGGGACCCAGTACTTC. Its protein is CASSIRQGSGTQYF.